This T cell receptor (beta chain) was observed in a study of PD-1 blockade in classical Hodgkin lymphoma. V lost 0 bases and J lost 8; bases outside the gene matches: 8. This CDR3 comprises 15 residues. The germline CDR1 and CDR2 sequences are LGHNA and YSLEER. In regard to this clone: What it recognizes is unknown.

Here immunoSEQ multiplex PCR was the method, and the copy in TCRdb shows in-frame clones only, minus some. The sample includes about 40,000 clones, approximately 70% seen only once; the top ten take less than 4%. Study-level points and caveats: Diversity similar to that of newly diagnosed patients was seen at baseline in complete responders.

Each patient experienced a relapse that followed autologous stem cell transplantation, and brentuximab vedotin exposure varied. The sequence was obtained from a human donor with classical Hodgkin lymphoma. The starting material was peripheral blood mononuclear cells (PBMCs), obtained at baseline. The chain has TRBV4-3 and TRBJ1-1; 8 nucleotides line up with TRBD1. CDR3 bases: TGCGCCAGCAGCCAAGATAGGGGGACAGGCAGAGAAGCTTTCTTT. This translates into CASSQDRGTGREAFF.